The clone carrying this TCR beta chain was recorded only once. Its antigen is unknown. The germline V gene has CDR1 LNHDA and CDR2 SQIVND (reference sequence). This CDR3 has 15 amino acids. V lost 6 bases and J lost 4, with 15 bases in between. The data were taken from a study of persistence of HIV-infected CD4 T cells. Study information: Up to about 200 mL blood was drawn at multiple time points; a couple of donors had single-time leukapheresis. A larger, less memory-rich fraction responded to anti-CD3/anti-CD28 beads than to antigen.

The libraries were made with immunoSEQ version 4 in survey mode. Clones were read by immunoSEQ multiplex PCR, and TCRdb kept only the in-frame ones, dropping some. The sample records some 49,000 clones, 75% to 90% being singletons. Cells were stimulated nonspecifically with anti-CD3/anti-CD28 magnetic beads. CD4+ T cells upregulating both CD40 ligand and CD69 were sorted as responding cells. PBMCs were depleted of CD8+ T cells before stimulation. The chain combines TRBV19 with TRBJ1-4, with D uncertain. Sequenced here: CD4+ T cells sorted from PBMCs after 18-hour stimulation, sampled from a patient who received antiretroviral therapy. This receptor was identified in an adult woman with HIV who was CMV-seropositive. CDR3 protein: CASRPGRNLNEKLFF. The CDR3 DNA reads TGTGCCAGTAGACCCGGTCGGAACCTTAATGAAAAACTGTTTTTT. Complete variable domain (other parts from reference TRBV19 and TRBJ1-4): DGGITQSPKYLFRKEGQNVTLSCEQNLNHDAMYWYRQDPGQGLRLIYYSQIVNDFQKGDIAEGYSVSREKKESFPLTVTSAQKNPTAFYLCASRPGRNLNEKLFFGSGTQLSVL.